These 23 T cell receptor beta chains were sequenced from one sample in a study of blood T cells in healthy people across ages. For the second PCR, which ran for 7 to 11 cycles, a sample-barcoded 5' primer and a J-beta primer mix were used. TCRdb called the 5' RACE reads again in MiXCR, with one record for every CDR3 protein. The repertoire holds 550,000 to 750,000 distinct CDR3 sequences, with around a fifth as singletons. The sequencing input was blood. These TCRs come from a man between 65 and 85 years old in good health.

The chain recombines TRBV6-6 with TRBJ2-7; no definite D call. Germline V gene lookup returns CDR1 MNHNY and CDR2 SVGAGI (reference sequence). Between the trimmed V and J ends, which lost 2 bases and 3 bases, there was a span of 8 bases. The CDR3 spans 13 residues. The chain's CDR3 is CASSYLSGYEQYF. CDR3 nucleotide sequence: TGTGCCAGCAGTTACCTCTCTGGCTACGAGCAGTACTTC.

The rearrangement uses TRBV7-9 and TRBJ2-3; tentatively, D is TRBD1 (5 bases). Trimming took 4 bases from V and 4 from J, leaving 21 bases between them. CDR1 SEHNR and CDR2 FQNEAQ come from the germline V gene (reference sequence). This CDR3 contains 17 residues. The CDR3 sequence is CASSSYGAKSPPDTQYF. The CDR3 DNA reads TGTGCCAGCAGCTCCTATGGGGCCAAATCCCCCCCAGATACGCAGTATTTT.

This clonotype was recorded a few times. The gene calls are TRBV28 and TRBJ2-5; D is unclear. V was cut by 2 bases and J by 2 bases, with 6 bases left in between. The CDR3 extends over 13 amino acids. Germline lookup yields CDR1 MDHEN and CDR2 SYDVKM. As DNA, the CDR3 is TGTGCCAGCAGTTTAATAGGGCAAGAGACCCAGTACTTC. Its translation: CASSLIGQETQYF.

This clonotype was seen a handful of times. The chain uses TRBV20-1 and TRBJ2-1; maybe TRBD1 (6 bases). The CDR3 extends over 13 amino acids. The ends were cut back, 6 bases at V and 2 bases at J, with 11 bases in the middle. Germline CDR1 is DFQATT and CDR2 is SNEGSKA (reference sequence). The DNA of the CDR3 is TGCAGTGCCAACAGGGTAACCTACAATGAGCAGTTCTTC. Protein product: CSANRVTYNEQFF.

There are a few counts of this clonotype. The chain carries TRBV20-1 and TRBJ1-4, with unresolved D. Germline V gives CDR1 DFQATT, CDR2 SNEGSKA (reference sequence). The CDR3 runs to 11 residues. V lost 6 bases, J lost 5 bases, and 7 bases lay in between. Here the CDR3 DNA reads TGCAGTGCGCGCCTAAATGAAAAACTGTTTTTT. Translating gives CSARLNEKLFF.

This clonotype was recorded at least ten times. V usage is TRBV7-9 and J usage is TRBJ1-1; 8 bases map to TRBD1. This CDR3 is built from 16 residues. Germline CDR1 reads SEHNR; CDR2 reads FQNEAQ (reference sequence). Unmatched junction bases numbered 10, after V lost 3 bases and J lost 4 bases. CDR3 sequence (DNA): TGTGCCAGCAGCTTTCAACTAGGACAGGGTGGCACTGAAGCTTTCTTT. It codes for CASSFQLGQGGTEAFF.

The J gene is TRBJ2-2, the V gene TRBV5-1; TRBD1 matches at 8 bases. The CDR3 totals 18 residues. Germline assignment: CDR1 SGHRS and CDR2 YFSETQ. The ends lost 0 bases at V and 1 base at J; junction bases unmatched: 8. The CDR3 is CASSLVYLGTGNTGELFF. The DNA for the CDR3 is TGCGCCAGCAGCTTGGTATATTTAGGGACAGGGAACACCGGGGAGCTGTTTTTT.

The chain has TRBV20-1 and TRBJ2-1; 12 bases match TRBD1. Germline-derived CDR1 and CDR2 are DFQATT and SNEGSKA (reference sequence). This CDR3 has 14 amino acids. The ends lost 5 bases at V and 5 bases at J; junction bases unmatched: 4. CDR3 in amino acids: CSAAGQGANNEQFF. The CDR3 DNA follows: TGCAGTGCTGCGGGACAGGGGGCAAACAATGAGCAGTTCTTC.

The chain is built from TRBV3-1 and TRBJ2-7; D unresolved. The tail of the sequence fits TRBJ2-1 better, so the J call may be wrong. Germline values: CDR1 LGHDT, CDR2 YNNKEL (reference sequence). The CDR3 runs 12 residues. The CDR3 nucleotides read TGTGCCAGCAGCCGACTTGGGCATGAGCAGTTCTTC. It encodes CASSRLGHEQFF.

The chain joins TRBV7-9 to TRBJ2-7; a weak D match, TRBD1 (6 bases). The CDR3 totals 16 residues. Germline CDR1 and CDR2: SEHNR and FQNEAQ (reference sequence). The V end lost 1 base, the J end lost 0 bases, and 13 bases lay between the germline ends. CDR3: CASSLVHIQGSYEQYF. Written as DNA, the CDR3 is TGTGCCAGCAGCTTAGTCCATATACAGGGCTCCTACGAGCAGTACTTC.

The table lists this clonotype with a few counts. This chain links TRBV10-2 with TRBJ2-5; perhaps D is TRBD1 or TRBD2 (6 bases each). With the DNA end fitting TRBJ2-7 better, the J assignment may be wrong. The CDR3 extends over 14 amino acids. Germline assignment: CDR1 WSHSY and CDR2 SAAADI. The CDR3 is CASSGLGGQYEQYF. DNA for the CDR3: TGCGCCAGCAGTGGCCTGGGGGGCCAGTACGAGCAGTACTTC.

This chain joins TRBV7-9 and TRBJ2-3, with TRBD2 identical over 8 bases. The CDR3 consists of 16 residues. The germline gives CDR1 SEHNR, CDR2 FQNEAQ (reference sequence). V gave up 1 base and J gave up 3 bases; unmatched junction bases: 6. DNA of the CDR3: TGTGCCAGCAGCTTAGGGGGAGCGGGAGCGACAGATACGCAGTATTTT. Protein product: CASSLGGAGATDTQYF. Filled out from reference TRBV7-9 and TRBJ2-3, the complete variable domain reads DTGVSQNPRHKITKRGQNVTFRCDPISEHNRLYWYRQTLGQGPEFLTYFQNEAQLEKSRLLSDRFSAERPKGSFSTLEIQRTEQGDSAMYLCASSLGGAGATDTQYFGPGTRLTVL.

This clonotype was seen only a few times. The chain couples TRBV15 to TRBJ2-5; D not resolved. CDR1 and CDR2 from the germline V gene are LNHNV and YYDKDF (reference sequence). This CDR3 region has 14 residues. Trimming cost V 1 base and J 2 bases, with 8 bases left between them. The CDR3, as DNA: TGTGCCACCAGCAGAGGGAGACGTCAAGAGACCCAGTACTTC. This encodes CATSRGRRQETQYF.

Of note for this clonotype: This clone may be a read error of a much larger clone one base away. The chain joins TRBV21-1 to TRBJ2-5; the DNA was not used to check the table's D call, TRBD2. TRBV21-1 counts as a pseudogene. The CDR3 spans 16 residues. In nucleotides, the CDR3 is TGTGCCAGCAGCCTGGCGTTGCGGGAGAGGCAAGAGACCCGGTACTTC. It specifies CASSLALRERQETRYF.

The table lists this clonotype with a few counts. The CDR3 nucleotides are TGTGCCAGCAAACTAGCGGGACCACTCACAGATACGCAGTATTTT. This translates into CASKLAGPLTDTQYF. This chain joins TRBV27 and TRBJ2-3; 10 bases match TRBD2. Germline V gene data show CDR1 as MNHEY and CDR2 as SMNVEV (reference sequence). After removal of 7 bases from V and 2 bases from J, the junction contained 6 bases not matched to a gene. The CDR3 is made up of 15 amino acids.

This clonotype was found once. The chain recombines TRBV11-2 with TRBJ2-5; 13 bases align to TRBD2. The J call is in doubt because the DNA end fits TRBJ2-7 better. Germline assignment: CDR1 SGHAT and CDR2 FQNNGV. The CDR3 spans 16 residues. The CDR3 DNA is TGTGCCAGCAGCCAAGGGACTAGCGGGATACCCTACGAGCAGTACTTC. This codes for CASSQGTSGIPYEQYF.

The genes are TRBV20-1 and TRBJ2-6; unclear D gene. V lost 0 bases, J lost 0 bases, and 6 bases lay in between. Germline CDR1 DFQATT, CDR2 SNEGSKA (reference sequence). The CDR3 is 15 residues long. The CDR3: CSARDGRSGANVLTF. The CDR3 DNA sequence: TGCAGTGCTAGAGATGGGCGCTCTGGGGCCAACGTCCTGACTTTC.

This chain uses TRBV5-1 with TRBJ2-1, with a weak D call TRBD2 (5 bases). CDR3 length equals 15 residues. The V end was cut by 4 bases, the J end by 1 base, with 12 bases between. The germline CDR1 and CDR2 sequences are SGHRS and YFSETQ. The CDR3 sequence: CASSPPTSSYNEQFF. As DNA, the CDR3 is TGCGCCAGCAGCCCCCCCACTAGTTCCTACAATGAGCAGTTCTTC.

The chain recombines TRBV7-9 with TRBJ2-4, with D perhaps being TRBD1 or TRBD2 (5 bases each). Trimming pared 5 bases from V and 0 bases from J, leaving 14 bases between. The CDR3 totals 16 residues. Germline V gene sequence: CDR1 SEHNR, CDR2 FQNEAQ (reference sequence). In DNA form, the CDR3 reads TGTGCCAGCAGCACCCGTGGGGGTGTAGCCAAAAACATTCAGTACTTC. Encoded protein: CASSTRGGVAKNIQYF.

Only a few counts were recorded for this clonotype. The J gene is TRBJ1-1, the V gene TRBV5-1, with D possibly TRBD1 on 6 matching bases. The CDR3 has 15 amino acids. Looked up from germline, CDR1 is SGHRS and CDR2 is YFSETQ. The germline V and J ends were trimmed by 3 bases and 2 bases, with 14 bases remaining between them. The CDR3 protein is CASSSRTGTNTEAFF. In DNA, the CDR3 is TGCGCCAGCAGCTCCCGCACAGGGACCAACACTGAAGCTTTCTTT.

The chain has TRBV7-9 and TRBJ2-3; TRBD1 is a possible D gene (7 bases). V shed 5 bases and J shed 3 bases, with 21 bases lying between them. The length of the CDR3 is 17 residues. CDR1 and CDR2 from the germline V gene are SEHNR and FQNEAQ (reference sequence). The CDR3 loop reads CASSPYGGTVVTDTQYF. In DNA form, the CDR3 reads TGTGCCAGCAGCCCCTACGGCGGGACAGTCGTTACAGATACGCAGTATTTT.

This clonotype showed up just a few times. The chain uses TRBV6-5 and TRBJ2-5, with D perhaps TRBD2 (6 bases). Germline assignment: CDR1 MNHEY and CDR2 SVGAGI. Trimming removed 0 bases at V and 2 bases at J, with 16 bases between. The CDR3 loop spans 17 amino acids. The CDR3 sequence is CASSYSYGGWGQETQYF. CDR3 coding DNA: TGTGCCAGCAGTTACTCATATGGAGGGTGGGGTCAAGAGACCCAGTACTTC.

For this clonotype: A much larger clone is a single base away; this may be a read error. The chain uses TRBV5-1 and TRBJ2-1, with D perhaps TRBD2 (6 bases). V lost 4 bases to trimming and J lost 8 bases, with 19 bases between them. Looked up from germline, CDR1 is SGHRS and CDR2 is YFSETQ. The CDR3 runs to 15 residues. CDR3 coding DNA: TGCGCCAGCAGCCGAGGACTAAAGAATTACGATGAGCAGTTCTTC. Protein: CASSRGLKNYDEQFF.